This TCR beta chain was documented in a study of T cells after yellow fever vaccination. Study-level information: Libraries from low-cell-number fractions were prepared with the SMART-Seq v4 Ultra Low Input RNA kit.

Trimming removed 4 bases from V and 4 bases from J; junction bases left unmatched: 14. Per germline, CDR1 SGHRS and CDR2 YFSETQ. This CDR3 contains 17 residues. TCRdb reprocessed the 5' RACE reads with MiXCR, giving one entry per CDR3 protein. Altogether hundreds of thousands of distinct CDR3 sequences are present, about 13% being singletons, with the ten largest covering about 14%. The specimen comprised PBMCs, sampled on the day of the yellow fever booster vaccination. J is TRBJ2-3 and V is TRBV5-1, with 8 bases matching TRBD2. This receptor was taken from a man aged 25-45 years who received the YFV17D yellow fever vaccine. The CDR3 sequence is CASSTGLASRRADTQYF. The CDR3 DNA reads as TGCGCCAGCAGCACAGGACTAGCCTCCCGCCGGGCAGATACGCAGTATTTT.